A selection of T cell receptor beta chains follows, all from one sample in a study of CD4 T cells in relation to SARS-CoV-2 and coronaviruses. Antigen specificity for these receptors is unknown. The data were produced by immunoSEQ multiplex PCR, yet TCRdb's version contains in-frame clones alone and is incomplete. The sample includes roughly 38,000 clones, under 90% of them seen just once. The sequencing input was naive CD4+ T cells from PBMCs, cultured in vitro. These receptors were collected from an adult with COVID-19. Both conserved end residues are part of each CDR3. A D gene is named only where the DNA matches it firmly. Clone size, where shown, is once, few, many, or a class for clones that have expanded.

clone size,D gene,V gene,J gene,CDR3 protein,CDR3 DNA
-,TRBD1,TRBV6-2/TRBV6-3,TRBJ1-5,CASSFGQEQNQPQHF,TGTGCCAGCAGTTTTGGACAGGAACAAAATCAGCCCCAGCATTTT
-,-,TRBV5-5,TRBJ2-4,CASSFFQGSKNIQYF,TGTGCCAGCAGCTTCTTCCAGGGGTCCAAAAACATTCAGTACTTC
-,-,TRBV9,TRBJ2-6,CASSVGPSSGANVLTF,TGTGCCAGCAGCGTAGGGCCTAGCTCTGGGGCCAACGTCCTGACTTTC
-,-,TRBV12-5,TRBJ1-3,CASGLVPPDAAISGNTIYF,TGTGCTAGTGGTTTGGTACCGCCCGACGCAGCAATCTCTGGAAACACCATATATTTT
-,-,TRBV15,TRBJ1-5,CATSRGGTTGGNQPQHF,TGTGCCACCAGCAGGGGAGGGACAACCGGGGGCAATCAGCCCCAGCATTTT
-,-,TRBV2,TRBJ1-1,CASRQGRNTEAFF,TGTGCCAGCCGACAAGGTCGGAACACTGAAGCTTTCTTT
-,TRBD2,TRBV7-6,TRBJ2-3,CASSPAGGSPHRTDTQYF,TGTGCCAGCAGTCCCGCAGGCGGGAGCCCCCATCGGACAGATACGCAGTATTTT
-,TRBD2,TRBV5-1,TRBJ2-3,CASSLLAGDRTDTQYF,TGCGCCAGCAGCTTACTAGCGGGAGACCGCACAGATACGCAGTATTTT
-,-,TRBV5-1,TRBJ2-5,CASSSWDTETQYF,TGCGCCAGCAGCTCCTGGGACACGGAGACCCAGTACTTC
-,TRBD1,TRBV19,TRBJ1-6,CASSKGQGTLYYNSPLHF,TGTGCCAGTAGTAAGGGACAGGGGACTCTCTACTATAATTCACCCCTCCACTTT
-,-,TRBV28,TRBJ1-5,CASNLIQGGNQPQHF,TGTGCCAGCAACCTCATACAGGGAGGCAATCAGCCCCAGCATTTT
once,-,TRBV19,TRBJ1-5,CASSIDTQPQHF,TGTGCCAGTAGTATAGACACTCAGCCCCAGCATTTT
-,TRBD2,TRBV4-3,TRBJ2-7,CASSQSGLVYEQYF,TGCGCCAGCAGCCAATCCGGACTAGTTTACGAGCAGTACTTC
-,-,TRBV2,TRBJ2-1,CASNLGNGLNNEQFF,TGTGCCAGCAATTTAGGTAACGGACTGAACAATGAGCAGTTCTTC
-,-,TRBV15,TRBJ1-1,CATSRDIYTEAFF,TGTGCCACCAGCAGAGATATCTACACTGAAGCTTTCTTT
-,TRBD2,TRBV5-4,TRBJ2-2,CASSLATSGNTGELFF,TGTGCCAGCAGCTTGGCGACTAGCGGAAACACCGGGGAGCTGTTTTTT
-,-,TRBV27,TRBJ2-7,CASSTHGGLSSYEQYF,TGTGCCAGCAGTACCCATGGAGGGCTAAGCTCCTACGAGCAGTACTTC
-,-,TRBV6-2/TRBV6-3,TRBJ1-5,CASSYLNTNQPQHF,TGTGCCAGCAGTTACCTCAATACCAATCAGCCCCAGCATTTT